Listed here is a single T cell receptor beta chain. The CDR3 runs to 15 residues. Deletions cut 4 bases from V and 0 bases from J, with 11 bases between. Germline V gene data show CDR1 as SGHTS and CDR2 as YDEGEE. This entry belongs to a study of blood T cell repertoires in COVID-19. TCRdb keeps only in-frame clones here, not all; method: immunoSEQ multiplex PCR. Among fewer than 150,000 clones listed, around 85% were seen once. Sequencing was done on a sample of peripheral blood. The chain couples TRBV5-8 to TRBJ1-5; D not resolved. The origin of this receptor is a human donor in a cohort sampled during active COVID-19. CDR3 region: CASSPGPNSNQPQHF. In nucleotides, the CDR3 is TGTGCCAGCAGCCCGGGTCCTAATAGCAATCAGCCCCAGCATTTT.